This T cell receptor beta chain stems from a study of blood T cells in healthy people across ages. The authors ran a second PCR of about 6 to 11 cycles using a sample-barcoded 5' primer and a J-beta primer mix. TCRdb reprocessed the 5' RACE reads via MiXCR and lists one record per CDR3 protein. This table has about 1,000,000 distinct CDR3 sequences, more than 35% appearing once. Germline trimming cut 7 bases from V and 5 bases from J; bases unmatched to any gene: 6. CDR3 length: 13 residues. The germline V gene encodes CDR1 SEHNR and CDR2 FQNEAQ (reference sequence). The sequence was obtained from a woman between 55 and 75 years old in good health. The rearrangement uses TRBV7-9 and TRBJ2-5, with 8 bases fitting TRBD1. The sample consisted of blood. Here the CDR3 DNA reads TGTGCCAGCATCGGCCGGACAGGGGAGACCCAGTACTTC. This codes for CASIGRTGETQYF.